This T cell receptor beta chain is from a study of shared clonotypes between healthy human individuals. Looking at the study overall: The donors, a couple of women and three men, were aged 18 to 49.

CDR3 length equals 13 residues. J was trimmed by 7 bases and V by 8 bases; bases with no gene match: 8. The germline V gene encodes CDR1 MNHEY and CDR2 SMNVEV (reference sequence). As concerns this clone: No antigen is known for it.

Whole-study findings and limits: Shared clonotypes across all four donors exceeded non-shared ones in generation probability.

Per the original data handling: Filtering was not the same, since immunoSEQ gave junction-only sequences without quality scores. The assay was immunoSEQ multiplex PCR, and TCRdb's table has in-frame clones only and misses some. That table is the source of V, J and clone size, and D and trimming were worked out from the DNA. This sample has 2 million to 2.5 million clones, with about 95% found just once. Naive-designated CD8 cells lacked CD45RO, were positively enriched for CCR7, and omitted terminally differentiated effector memory CD45RA+ cells. The chain couples TRBV27 to TRBJ2-7, with 10 positions matching TRBD1. Sequencing input: naive CD8+ T cells sorted from blood. The receptor's source is a man aged 18 to 35 in good health. DNA of the CDR3: TGTGCCAGCTCCGGGACAGGGGTGGGGGAGCAGTACTTC. This gives the protein CASSGTGVGEQYF.